Sequencing of this T cell receptor beta chain was carried out in a study of vaccination and CD4 T cells after COVID-19. Researchers used the Oncomine TCR Beta short-read assay to sequence DNA from cultured CD4+ T cells. A single record per CDR3 protein comes from TCRdb applying MiXCR to the PCR reads. The sample has approximately 9,500 distinct CDR3 sequences; 25% to 35% are singletons. J was trimmed by 10 bases and V by 9 bases; bases with no gene match: 7. Germline loops: CDR1 KGHDR, CDR2 SFDVKD. The CDR3 is 14 residues long. Treatment described: 10-day PBMC culture with coronavirus spike peptide pools or control peptides (ViraFEST assay). A remark on this clonotype: Its matching antigen is unknown.

The sequenced sample was CD4+ T cells from blood, cultured in vitro, obtained after SARS-CoV-2 vaccination. The sequence was obtained from a human donor who had recovered from COVID-19. The V gene is TRBV24-1, the J gene TRBJ2-1; TRBD2 aligns across 14 bases. The CDR3 protein is CATSRGLAGVEQFF. The DNA for the CDR3 is TGTGCCACCTCCCGGGGACTAGCGGGAGTAGAGCAGTTCTTC.